The clone carrying this TCR beta chain has just a few counts. This record belongs to a study of identical twins. Trimming took off 0 bases at V and 3 bases at J, with 6 bases between the two ends. From germline, CDR1 is DFQATT and CDR2 SNEGSKA (reference sequence). CDR3 size: 12 residues. The authors used template switching to add a universal primer site and gave cDNA unique molecular identifiers. TCRdb analysed the 5' RACE reads with MiXCR anew, one entry per CDR3 protein. The table lists about 660,000 distinct CDR3 sequences, 8.6% of them singletons, with about 0.98% in the top ten. These records were also assigned to another study, of yellow fever vaccine responses in identical twins.

This clonotype was sampled from a woman under 30 in good health. The chain joins TRBV20-1 to TRBJ2-7; D is possibly TRBD1 (5 bases). The sample consisted of PBMCs. Here the CDR3 reads CSAREDSYEQYF. DNA for the CDR3: TGCAGTGCTAGAGAAGACAGCTACGAGCAGTACTTC.